This is a list of T cell receptor beta chains from one sample in a study of blood T cell repertoires in COVID-19. Profiled with immunoSEQ multiplex PCR; TCRdb holds only in-frame clones, not every one. This sample has some 74,000 clones, with around four fifths found just once. Material: peripheral blood. All receptors come from a woman older than 75 with acute or convalescent COVID-19. Each CDR3 is given with its conserved first and last residue. D genes are given only for firm matches. The size field is filled for only some rows; it gives once, few, many or a size class.

d_call	clone_size	v_call	j_call	cdr3_nt	cdr3_aa
-	-	TRBV25-1	TRBJ1-5	TGTGCCAGCAGTGCGTCACAGTCTTATAATCAGCCCCAGCATTTT	CASSASQSYNQPQHF
TRBD1	-	TRBV7-9	TRBJ2-7	TGTGCCAGCAGCTCACGACAGGGGGCCATCTACGAGCAGTACTTC	CASSSRQGAIYEQYF
-	-	TRBV24-1	TRBJ1-5	TGTGCCACCAGTGGCGGCCTTGGGGGGTATAGCAATCAGCCCCAGCATTTT	CATSGGLGGYSNQPQHF
-	-	TRBV29-1	TRBJ2-2	TGCAGCGCCGGCGACGGGGGTTCGAACACCGGGGAGCTGTTTTTT	CSAGDGGSNTGELFF
TRBD1	-	TRBV6-4	TRBJ1-2	TGTGCCAGCAGTGGGACAGGGAGGAATGGCTACACCTTC	CASSGTGRNGYTF
TRBD1	few	TRBV29-1	TRBJ1-1	TGCAGCGTTGATTCGGGACAGGGTTTTTACACTGAAGCTTTCTTT	CSVDSGQGFYTEAFF
TRBD1	-	TRBV30	TRBJ1-1	TGTGCCTGGGGAAGAGAGGGGGCCGGGGTCACTGAAGCTTTCTTT	CAWGREGAGVTEAFF
-	-	TRBV9	TRBJ1-3	TGTGCCAGCAGCGTTACCCACGGGGGGGGCTCTGGAAACACCATATATTTT	CASSVTHGGGSGNTIYF
TRBD1	-	TRBV18	TRBJ2-5	TGTGCCAGCTCACCCTTAGGGACAGCCCAAGAGACCCAGTACTTC	CASSPLGTAQETQYF
-	-	TRBV30	TRBJ1-2	TGTGCCTGGAAGGACAGTAACTATGGCTACACCTTC	CAWKDSNYGYTF
-	-	TRBV29-1	TRBJ2-1	TGCAGCGCGGAAGGACTCCGCGGTGAGCAGTTCTTC	CSAEGLRGEQFF
TRBD2	-	TRBV19	TRBJ2-1	TGTGCCAGTAGTATCTTTGCTAGCGGGGCGGGTGAGCAGTTCTTC	CASSIFASGAGEQFF